These T cell receptor beta chains were read from a single sample in a study of response to subunit inactivated influenza vaccine. TCRdb used MiXCR to reprocess the RT-PCR reads, holding one entry per CDR3 protein. The sample includes approximately 700,000 distinct CDR3 sequences, 15% to 19% of them seen just once. Sequencing was performed on PBMCs from blood, taken 11 to 12 days after vaccination. The receptors come from a man aged 45-65 years who received an inactivated influenza vaccine. The CDR3 runs from the conserved cysteine through the conserved F or W. A D gene is named only where the DNA matches it firmly. Expanded clones get a size class; other rows say once, few or many, or leave the size out.

j_call d_call v_call clone_size cdr3_aa cdr3_nt
TRBJ2-3 TRBD2 TRBV4-1 . CASSQELVPGLAGGRTTDTQYF TGCGCCAGCAGCCAAGAGCTCGTGCCGGGACTAGCGGGGGGACGAACCACAGATACGCAGTATTTT
TRBJ2-5 . TRBV3-1 . CASSRTRAGPTQETQYF TGTGCCAGCAGCCGCACGAGGGCAGGACCGACCCAAGAGACCCAGTACTTC
TRBJ2-1 . TRBV5-1 few CASSSGPSGYNEQFF TGCGCCAGCAGCTCGGGGCCCTCCGGGTACAATGAGCAGTTCTTC
TRBJ1-3 TRBD1 TRBV15 few CATSKTTGGSGNTIYF TGTGCCACCAGCAAAACGACAGGGGGCTCTGGAAACACCATATATTTT
TRBJ2-5 . TRBV5-1 . CASSFGGLGPQETQYF TGCGCCAGCAGCTTTGGAGGGCTTGGCCCCCAAGAGACCCAGTACTTC
TRBJ2-7 . TRBV5-1 few CASSLDQGNYEQYF TGCGCCAGCAGCTTGGATCAGGGGAACTACGAGCAGTACTTC
TRBJ2-2 TRBD2 TRBV2 . CASSERGVPTGELFF TGTGCCAGCAGTGAGCGGGGGGTCCCGACCGGGGAGCTGTTTTTT
TRBJ2-1 . TRBV10-3 few CAISEWGTGAYNEQFF TGTGCCATCAGTGAGTGGGGGACTGGCGCCTACAATGAGCAGTTCTTC
TRBJ2-5 TRBD2 TRBV5-1 many CASSTGGTLGLAGQETQYF TGCGCCAGCAGCACCGGCGGGACTCTGGGACTAGCGGGACAAGAGACCCAGTACTTC
TRBJ2-1 TRBD1 TRBV12-3/TRBV12-4 few CASSLREGAYNEQFF TGTGCCAGCAGTTTAAGAGAGGGGGCGTACAATGAGCAGTTCTTC
TRBJ2-7 . TRBV20-1 . CSAPKVGEQYF TGCAGTGCTCCTAAAGTGGGCGAGCAGTACTTC
TRBJ2-5 . TRBV7-2 few CASSLGVVTSQETQYF TGTGCCAGCAGCTTAGGCGTTGTGACCTCACAAGAGACCCAGTACTTC
TRBJ2-7 TRBD2 TRBV6-2/TRBV6-3 . CASSYSSRGGPDEQYF TGTGCCAGCAGTTACTCAAGCCGGGGGGGCCCCGACGAGCAGTACTTC
TRBJ2-7 . TRBV5-4 . CASSLYTGEQYF TGTGCCAGCAGCTTGTATACAGGCGAGCAGTACTTC
TRBJ1-6 TRBD1 TRBV5-4 many CASSSPLQTGALSSYNSPLHF TGTGCCAGCAGCTCGCCCCTTCAGACAGGGGCCCTGAGCTCCTATAATTCACCCCTCCACTTT
TRBJ1-1 . TRBV5-1 . CASSLDSLMNTEAFF TGCGCCAGCAGCTTGGATTCTCTAATGAACACTGAAGCTTTCTTT
TRBJ2-7 TRBD2 TRBV7-6 few CASSLAAGVDEQYF TGTGCCAGCAGCTTAGCCGCGGGGGTGGACGAGCAGTACTTC
TRBJ2-7 . TRBV29-1 few CSVVQAIQYF TGCAGCGTTGTACAGGCTATACAGTACTTC
TRBJ1-1 . TRBV20-1 . CSASERQLSTEAFF TGCAGTGCTAGCGAAAGACAGTTGAGCACTGAAGCTTTCTTT
TRBJ1-2 . TRBV4-3 few CASSQEVRRLGPGGYTF TGCGCCAGCAGCCAAGAAGTGAGGAGGTTGGGTCCGGGTGGCTACACCTTC
TRBJ2-5 TRBD2 TRBV20-1 . CSTRTSGIQETQYF TGCAGCACTAGGACTAGCGGGATCCAAGAGACCCAGTACTTC
TRBJ1-1 . TRBV20-1 . CSARESSDEAFF TGCAGTGCTAGAGAATCTTCCGATGAAGCTTTCTTT
TRBJ2-1 . TRBV20-1 few CSASGGVSYNEQFF TGCAGTGCAAGTGGCGGGGTTTCCTACAATGAGCAGTTCTTC
TRBJ2-1 . TRBV27 few CASSIIPLPFNEQFF TGTGCCAGCAGTATAATACCCCTCCCCTTCAATGAGCAGTTCTTC
TRBJ2-3 TRBD2 TRBV18 . CASSPPRGGIDTQYF TGTGCCAGCTCACCACCGCGGGGGGGCATAGATACGCAGTATTTT
TRBJ2-7 TRBD2 TRBV7-9 . CASSLGTTIYEQYF TGTGCCAGCAGCCTCGGGACTACCATCTACGAGCAGTACTTC
TRBJ2-3 TRBD2 TRBV20-1 few CSARPRTSGTTDTQYF TGCAGTGCTAGACCTCGGACTAGCGGAACCACAGATACGCAGTATTTT
TRBJ2-2 . TRBV28 . CASSLSQPLAPGELFF TGTGCCAGCAGTTTGTCCCAGCCTCTAGCGCCCGGGGAGCTGTTTTTT
TRBJ2-7 TRBD1 TRBV9 . CASSASPQPTGGQYF TGTGCCAGCAGCGCCAGCCCCCAACCGACAGGGGGGCAGTACTTC
TRBJ2-1 . TRBV9 . CASSVDRNEQFF TGTGCCAGCAGCGTAGATAGAAATGAGCAGTTCTTC
TRBJ2-7 TRBD1 TRBV20-1 few CSAVPGQGAYEQYF TGCAGTGCAGTGCCGGGACAGGGGGCGTACGAGCAGTACTTC
TRBJ1-6 TRBD1 TRBV3-1 . CASSVQGNSPLHF TGTGCCAGCAGCGTACAGGGGAATTCACCCCTCCACTTT
TRBJ2-2 . TRBV28 . CASRIHNTGELFF TGTGCCAGCAGAATACATAACACCGGGGAGCTGTTTTTT
TRBJ1-4 TRBD1 TRBV7-9 many CASSLPGQGSEKLFF TGTGCCAGCAGCTTGCCGGGACAGGGGAGCGAAAAACTGTTTTTT
TRBJ2-5 . TRBV6-1 few CASSEVWGQETQYF TGTGCCAGCAGTGAAGTATGGGGTCAAGAGACCCAGTACTTC
TRBJ2-5 TRBD1 TRBV10-3 few CAIRRTGGVSETQYF TGTGCCATCAGAAGGACAGGGGGCGTATCTGAGACCCAGTACTTC
TRBJ2-3 TRBD2 TRBV20-1 . CSAATLGGGLEDTQYF TGCAGTGCGGCAACCTTGGGCGGGGGGCTCGAAGATACGCAGTATTTT
TRBJ2-1 TRBD2 TRBV20-1 . CSAAESGAVYNEQFF TGCAGTGCTGCCGAAAGCGGGGCCGTCTACAATGAGCAGTTCTTC
TRBJ2-7 . TRBV6-2/TRBV6-3 few CASSYSETAYEQYF TGTGCCAGCAGTTACTCGGAGACAGCCTACGAGCAGTACTTC
TRBJ2-7 TRBD2 TRBV20-1 few CSARGVSGIPYEQYF TGCAGTGCTAGAGGGGTTAGCGGGATTCCCTACGAGCAGTACTTC
TRBJ1-3 . TRBV6-1 few CASTPRLSGNTIYF TGTGCCAGCACTCCCAGGCTTTCTGGAAACACCATATATTTT
TRBJ1-1 . TRBV12-3/TRBV12-4 . CASTQAGSTEAFF TGTGCCAGCACGCAGGCAGGCTCCACTGAAGCTTTCTTT
TRBJ1-2 . TRBV29-1 . CSVAAGANYGYTF TGCAGCGTTGCGGCAGGGGCTAACTATGGCTACACCTTC
TRBJ2-7 . TRBV6-1 . CASTRYRAPDGGSYEQYF TGTGCCAGCACCCGCTACAGGGCTCCCGACGGGGGCTCCTACGAGCAGTACTTC
TRBJ1-6 . TRBV5-5 . CASRRAVNNSPLHF TGTGCCAGCAGGAGGGCAGTCAATAATTCACCCCTCCACTTT
TRBJ2-1 . TRBV19 . CASSIGTHHSSYNEQFF TGTGCCAGTAGTATAGGGACACACCACAGCTCCTACAATGAGCAGTTCTTC
TRBJ1-2 TRBD1 TRBV12-3/TRBV12-4 few CASSFALGPGTGVDGYTF TGTGCCAGCAGTTTTGCCCTCGGTCCCGGGACAGGAGTTGATGGCTACACCTTC
TRBJ2-3 TRBD2 TRBV7-2 many CASSFSGGILSTDTQYF TGTGCCAGCAGCTTTAGCGGGGGGATACTTAGCACAGATACGCAGTATTTT
TRBJ2-1 . TRBV25-1 few CASSEYLQGPYNEQFF TGTGCCAGCAGTGAATATCTACAGGGACCCTACAATGAGCAGTTCTTC